This TCR beta chain appears in the sequencing data of a study of Ad26.COV2.S vaccination and SARS-CoV-2 variants. To note about this clone: The antigen is unknown.

Germline V gene sequence: CDR1 DFQATT, CDR2 SNEGSKA (reference sequence). V was trimmed by 3 bases and J by 0 bases, leaving 18 bases between them. This CDR3 has 17 residues. General study points: Whether participants received vaccine or placebo, their non-spike TCR breadth was similar. Spike-specific CD8+ and CD4+ T cell responses reportedly showed substantial breadth after vaccination.

Profiling relied on immunoSEQ multiplex PCR, and the TCRdb table lists in-frame clones only, not all of them. The sample has 510,000 or so clones; around 88% are singletons. Treatment described: about 20 received Ad26.COV2.S at low or high dose, single or two shots; roughly five received placebo; per-sample allocation not given. Specimens were obtained on day 63 following the first vaccine or placebo injection. The J gene is TRBJ1-5, the V gene TRBV20-1; possible D gene TRBD1, 5 bases. This sequence was found in a person between 18 and 60 years old who received the Ad26.COV2.S COVID-19 vaccine or a placebo. The sequencing here drew on peripheral blood, taken in a trial of Ad26.COV2.S vaccine versus placebo. This CDR3 reads CSASGVQGGHSNQPQHF. DNA of the CDR3: TGCAGTGCTAGTGGGGTCCAGGGAGGGCATAGCAATCAGCCCCAGCATTTT.